Sequencing of this TCR beta chain was carried out in a study of T cell responses to AZD1222 COVID-19 vaccine. Study-level findings and limits: Most donors were white British, females outnumbered males, and clonal diversity was possibly underestimated.

The CDR3 runs 17 residues. J lost 5 bases, V lost 4 bases, and 15 bases had no gene match. Looked up from germline, CDR1 is SGHRS and CDR2 is YFSETQ. The method was immunoSEQ multiplex PCR; TCRdb's version includes in-frame clones alone and lacks a portion of them. The table includes roughly 140,000 clones, about 89% detected once. Regarding this clone: Antigen specificity is unknown.

Sequenced here: peripheral blood, sampled on day 0 of MenACWY control vaccination. The rearrangement links TRBV5-1 to TRBJ2-3; 8 bases match TRBD2. The sequence was obtained from an adult in good health. CDR3 DNA sequence: TGCGCCAGCAGCCTACTTCCGAGCGGGGGCTCGGGAGATACGCAGTATTTT. Protein: CASSLLPSGGSGDTQYF.